Below, 4 T cell receptor beta chains from the same sample are listed, as sequenced in a study of T cells in Graves' hyperthyroidism and ophthalmopathy. Amplification of TCR beta CDR3 regions was performed using RNA transcripts as template. Carried out on the TCR CDR3, a first-round RT-PCR used the HTBI primer set. Each CDR3 protein is one row after TCRdb ran MiXCR on the multiplex PCR reads. The table includes 380,000 or so distinct CDR3 sequences, about 18% detected once. Sequencing used blood. These TCRs come from a woman aged 18-35 years with Graves' hyperthyroidism.

This clonotype occurred many times. Sequence at one end of the junction differs from germline and may be a read error. This chain joins TRBV12-5 and TRBJ1-3; D call uncertain. CDR1 is LGHNT, CDR2 FRNRAP, per germline. The CDR3 has 15 amino acids. The CDR3 spells CASGLYAREGNTIYF. For the CDR3, the DNA is TGCGCTAGTGGTTTGTATGCCAGAGAGGGAAACACCATATATTTT.

This clonotype was seen ten or more times. The chain carries TRBV12-3 or TRBV12-4 and TRBJ1-3; D is uncertain. V gave up 10 bases and J gave up 0 bases, with 10 bases separating them. The length of the CDR3 is 13 residues. The CDR3 spells CANRPSSGNTIYF. CDR3 bases: TGTGCCAACCGCCCCTCCTCTGGAAACACCATATATTTT.

In this sample, this clonotype turned up many times. The V gene is TRBV18, the J gene TRBJ1-1; possible D gene TRBD1, 6 bases. Germline V gene sequence: CDR1 KGHSH, CDR2 LQKENI. Trimming took off 6 bases at V and 10 bases at J, with 12 bases between the two ends. CDR3 length equals 11 residues. CDR3 in amino acids: CASSNQGRAFF. CDR3 nucleotide sequence: TGTGCCAGCTCTAACCAGGGGAGAGCTTTCTTT.

This clonotype occurred many times. This sequence joins TRBV28 and TRBJ1-1; D may be TRBD1 (5 bases). CDR1 is MDHEN, CDR2 SYDVKM, per germline. V shed 8 bases and J shed 2 bases, with 15 bases lying between them. This CDR3 is built from 14 residues. CDR3 protein: CASARVGINTEAFF. As DNA, the CDR3 is TGTGCCAGCGCCAGGGTTGGGATCAACACTGAAGCTTTCTTT.